This TCR beta chain emerged from a study of blood T cell repertoires in COVID-19. Germline V gene lookup returns CDR1 MNHEY and CDR2 SVGAGI. The CDR3 loop spans 13 amino acids. Trimming cost V 6 bases and J 1 base, with 7 bases left between them. Original data processing: It was from reference gene primer amplification that nucleated cell counts were estimated. Profiling relied on immunoSEQ multiplex PCR, and the TCRdb table lists in-frame clones only, not all of them. V and J calls and clone size are those listed in that table; D and trimming were worked out from the DNA. The data contain under 300,000 clones, approximately 84% of them seen just once; the ten biggest clones take up 3.5% to 4.5%.

This clonotype originated in a man in his forties or fifties with acute or convalescent COVID-19. Material for sequencing was peripheral blood. This chain uses TRBV6-5 with TRBJ1-5; D is unclear. This CDR3 is CASRAWSNQPQHF. CDR3 sequence (DNA): TGTGCCAGCAGAGCGTGGAGCAATCAGCCCCAGCATTTT.